Listed here are 28 T cell receptor beta chains from one sample, sequenced in a study of CXCR3-negative and CXCR3-positive naive CD8 T cells. The study, taken as a whole, reports: Hydrophobicity of TRB CDR3s was greater in CXCR3-positive naive cells than in CXCR3-negative naive cells.

With UMI labels, 5' RACE was used to prepare the TRB cDNA libraries. TCRdb reprocessed the 5' RACE reads and keeps a single row for each CDR3 protein, giving no DNA. This table holds under 75,000 distinct CDR3 sequences. Which antigens these TCRs recognize remains unknown. Sample: naive CXCR3+ CD8+ T cells from blood. Subset indicated: CD45RO-CCR7+CD27+CD95- naive CD8+ T cells expressing CXCR3 (TNR3+). The receptors shown here come from a human donor in good health. Some clones in this sample may be carry-over from other donors' samples.

The chain has TRBV11-3 and TRBJ2-7; TCRdb's D gene call, TRBD1, goes unchecked for lack of DNA. The CDR3 length is 15 residues. Germline V lookup: CDR1 SGHNT, CDR2 YENEEA. The CDR3 protein is CASSLSRQGASEQYF. The full variable domain, its missing parts supplied by reference TRBV11-3 and TRBJ2-7, is EAGVVQSPRYKIIEKKQPVAFWCNPISGHNTLYWYLQNLGQGPELLIRYENEEAVDDSQLPKDRFSAERLKGVDSTLKIQPAELGDSAVYLCASSLSRQGASEQYFGPGTRLTVT.

The rearrangement links TRBV29-1 to TRBJ1-2. Germline V lookup: CDR1 SQVTM, CDR2 ANQGSEA. This CDR3 is built from 11 residues. CDR3 sequence: CSVEDAYGYTF.

The chain links TRBV21-1 to TRBJ2-5; the D call of TRBD2 rests on TCRdb alone, since no DNA is present to check it. TRBV21-1 is described as a pseudogene. The CDR3 is 15 residues long. The CDR3 protein is CASTPGGRAAETQYF.

The V call is TRBV5-1, the J call TRBJ1-5; absent DNA, TCRdb's TRBD1 call cannot be checked. The CDR3 has 15 amino acids. Germline values: CDR1 SGHRS, CDR2 YFSETQ. The CDR3 reads CASSLGWGADQPQHF.

The rearrangement uses TRBV27 and TRBJ2-7; TCRdb selects TRBD1, and the lack of DNA leaves this call unchecked. From germline, CDR1 is MNHEY and CDR2 SMNVEV (reference sequence). The CDR3 covers 15 residues. CDR3 sequence reads: CASSLFVGDNREQYF.

This sequence joins TRBV18 and TRBJ2-7; TCRdb selects TRBD1, and the lack of DNA leaves this call unchecked. Germline lookup yields CDR1 KGHSH and CDR2 LQKENI. The CDR3 contains 15 residues. CDR3 sequence reads: CASSPDRAYSYEQYF.

The chain employs TRBV7-9 and TRBJ1-5. The CDR3 consists of 15 residues. Germline V gives CDR1 SEHNR, CDR2 FQNEAQ (reference sequence). The CDR3 here is CASSSMGGENQPQHF.

The V gene is TRBV7-2, the J gene TRBJ2-7; TCRdb names TRBD2, which stays unverified in the absence of DNA. CDR3 length: 15 residues. Germline lookup yields CDR1 SGHTA and CDR2 FQGNSA. CDR3 in amino acids: CASTPWSSGGYEQYF.

V and J are TRBV11-1 and TRBJ2-3; TCRdb selects TRBD2, and the lack of DNA leaves this call unchecked. The CDR3 length is 14 residues. The germline CDR1 and CDR2 sequences are SGHAT and FQDESV (reference sequence). Here the CDR3 reads CASSEEGNTDTQYF.

This chain links TRBV6-2 or TRBV6-3 with TRBJ2-3; TCRdb's D call of TRBD2 is untestable without DNA. CDR1 and CDR2 (germline): MNHEY, SVGEGT. CDR3 length equals 14 residues. The CDR3 loop is CASRRLAGTDTQYF.

The chain is built from TRBV9 and TRBJ2-1. The CDR3 runs 16 residues. Germline lookup yields CDR1 SGDLS and CDR2 YYNGEE. CDR3 residues: CASSVDGQGPYNEQFF.

The CDR3: CSARHWTASLPGELFF. The chain employs TRBV20-1 and TRBJ2-2; the D gene TCRdb calls, TRBD1, cannot be checked with no DNA. Germline CDR1 DFQATT, CDR2 SNEGSKA (reference sequence). There are 16 residues in the CDR3.

The genes are TRBV7-3 and TRBJ2-1; the D gene TCRdb calls, TRBD1, cannot be checked with no DNA. The CDR3 runs to 14 residues. CDR1 is SGHTA and CDR2 is FQGTGA in the germline V gene. The chain's CDR3 is CASSYGGQLNEQFF.

The genes are TRBV5-1 and TRBJ2-1; the D gene TCRdb calls, TRBD2, cannot be checked with no DNA. The length of the CDR3 is 16 residues. Germline-derived CDR1 and CDR2 are SGHRS and YFSETQ. The CDR3 is CASSPLSNYDSNEQFF.

Its frequency marks this clonotype as medium-sized. V usage is TRBV29-1 and J usage is TRBJ2-1. Germline loops: CDR1 SQVTM, CDR2 ANQGSEA. The length of the CDR3 is 14 residues. The CDR3 sequence: CSVEPESSYNEQFF.

V is TRBV6-1 and J is TRBJ2-7; TCRdb returns TRBD1, unconfirmable since there is no DNA. The CDR3 is 17 residues long. From germline, CDR1 is MNHNS and CDR2 SASEGT. CDR3 loop: CASSEAPGTGGRYEQYF.

The genes are TRBV29-1 and TRBJ2-5; with no DNA, the TCRdb D assignment of TRBD1 cannot be verified. The CDR3 consists of 15 residues. Germline CDR1 is SQVTM and CDR2 is ANQGSEA. This chain's CDR3 is CSLNGDREILETQYF.

The V gene is TRBV7-8, the J gene TRBJ2-1; checking the TCRdb D call of TRBD1 is not possible without DNA. CDR3 length equals 17 residues. The V gene's germline CDR1 is SGHVS and CDR2 FQNEAQ. The CDR3 region is CASSLSGGAVSYNEQFF.

The rearrangement uses TRBV7-6 and TRBJ1-1; the D call of TRBD1 rests on TCRdb alone, since no DNA is present to check it. The germline gives CDR1 SGHVS, CDR2 FNYEAQ. This CDR3 contains 13 residues. The CDR3 sequence is CASSLGGIPEAFF.

This sequence joins TRBV5-1 and TRBJ1-1. This CDR3 is 15 amino acids long. CDR1 and CDR2 from the germline V gene are SGHRS and YFSETQ. The CDR3: CASSFGWGMNTEAFF.

The chain joins TRBV6-5 to TRBJ2-2; TCRdb's assignment of TRBD1 cannot be checked, as there is no DNA. The length of the CDR3 is 16 residues. Germline-derived CDR1 and CDR2 are MNHEY and SVGAGI. CDR3: CASSYFRQGTGGELFF.

The CDR3 spells CASSIRGESNTGELFF. V and J are TRBV19 and TRBJ2-2; lacking DNA, the TRBD1 call made by TCRdb goes unchecked. The CDR3 is 16 residues long. Germline CDR1 LNHDA, CDR2 SQIVND (reference sequence). Supplemented by reference TRBV19 and TRBJ2-2, the full variable domain reads DGGITQSPKYLFRKEGQNVTLSCEQNLNHDAMYWYRQDPGQGLRLIYYSQIVNDFQKGDIAEGYSVSREKKESFPLTVTSAQKNPTAFYLCASSIRGESNTGELFFGEGSRLTVL.

The J gene is TRBJ1-5, the V gene TRBV29-1; TCRdb selects TRBD1, and the lack of DNA leaves this call unchecked. The germline V gene has CDR1 SQVTM and CDR2 ANQGSEA. The CDR3 has 17 amino acids. The CDR3 loop reads CSVEWRTGEYSNQPQHF.

This chain joins TRBV12-3 or TRBV12-4 and TRBJ2-3. The CDR3 contains 12 residues. The CDR3 sequence: CASKSSTDTQYF.

This sequence joins TRBV19 and TRBJ1-2; TCRdb returns TRBD1, unconfirmable since there is no DNA. Germline values: CDR1 LNHDA, CDR2 SQIVND (reference sequence). The CDR3 consists of 14 residues. CDR3 protein: CASSPGTGGIGYTF.

The chain links TRBV4-3 to TRBJ2-3; TCRdb lists TRBD2, though no DNA is available to test this call. Germline V CDR1 and CDR2: LGHNA, YSLEER. This CDR3 region has 19 residues. The CDR3 protein is CASSQDLAGGPKVTDTQYF.

V usage is TRBV4-2 and J usage is TRBJ1-4; TCRdb names TRBD1, which stays unverified in the absence of DNA. The germline gives CDR1 LGHNA, CDR2 YNFKEQ. This CDR3 has 16 residues. The CDR3 reads CASSPRDETANEKLFF.

The chain links TRBV27 to TRBJ2-7. This CDR3 comprises 14 residues. The germline CDR1 and CDR2 sequences are MNHEY and SMNVEV (reference sequence). This CDR3 reads CASSLSDPTYEQYF.